A single sample is the source of the 8 T cell receptor beta chains below, sequenced in a study of blood T cell repertoires in COVID-19. Clones were sequenced by immunoSEQ multiplex PCR, and TCRdb holds only the in-frame ones, with some missing. The table lists under 300,000 clones, 70% to 75% of them singletons. Material for sequencing was peripheral blood. The receptors were gathered from a woman older than 75 with acute or convalescent COVID-19.

CDR3 DNA: TGTGCCAGCAGCCCCCAGGGCAGACTTACCGGAAACACCATATATTTT. Its protein product is CASSPQGRLTGNTIYF. The chain uses TRBV7-2 and TRBJ1-3, with a possible D match to TRBD1 (5 bases). Between the trimmed V and J ends, which lost 5 bases and 4 bases, there was a span of 18 bases. This CDR3 spans 16 amino acids. Germline CDR1 is SGHTA and CDR2 is FQGNSA. The full variable domain, with the rest looked up from reference TRBV7-2 and TRBJ1-3, is GAGVSQSPSNKVTEKGKDVELRCDPISGHTALYWYRQSLGQGLEFLIYFQGNSAPDKSGLPSDRFSAERTGGSVSTLTIQRTQQEDSAVYLCASSPQGRLTGNTIYFGEGSWLTVV.

V and J are TRBV2 and TRBJ1-3, with 7 bases identical to TRBD1. The CDR3 is 14 amino acids. Germline CDR1 reads SNHLY; CDR2 reads FYNNEI. With 7 bases clipped from V and 0 bases from J, the junction kept 3 bases outside the gene matches. The CDR3 sequence is CASNRDSSGNTIYF. The CDR3 nucleotides read TGTGCCAGCAATAGGGACAGCTCTGGAAACACCATATATTTT. The full variable domain, its missing parts supplied by reference TRBV2 and TRBJ1-3, is EPEVTQTPSHQVTQMGQEVILRCVPISNHLYFYWYRQILGQKVEFLVSFYNNEISEKSEIFDDQFSVERPDGSNFTLKIRSTKLEDSAMYFCASNRDSSGNTIYFGEGSWLTVV.

The chain links TRBV29-1 to TRBJ2-3; D ambiguous. The ends were cut back, 8 bases at V and 0 bases at J, with 12 bases in the middle. Germline V gene sequence: CDR1 SQVTM, CDR2 ANQGSEA. The CDR3 totals 13 residues. The CDR3 reads CSILAVSTDTQYF. As DNA, the CDR3 is TGCAGCATCCTGGCGGTTAGCACAGATACGCAGTATTTT.

The V and J genes are TRBV11-2 and TRBJ2-7, with 7 bases lining up with TRBD1. J lost 2 bases, V lost 1 base, and 5 bases had no gene match. Per the germline V gene, CDR1 is SGHAT and CDR2 is FQNNGV. This CDR3 spans 15 amino acids. The CDR3 sequence: CASSLGRQGPYEQYF. CDR3 in DNA: TGTGCCAGCAGCTTAGGGAGACAGGGTCCCTACGAGCAGTACTTC.

This chain links TRBV5-4 with TRBJ2-2; D is unresolved. The V end was cut by 2 bases, the J end by 1 base, with 9 bases between. The CDR3 length is 15 residues. Germline-derived CDR1 and CDR2 are SGHNT and YYREEE (reference sequence). The CDR3 bases are TGTGCCAGCAGCTTAAGAGGCGTGAACACCGGGGAGCTGTTTTTT. Translation gives CASSLRGVNTGELFF.

The V call is TRBV27, the J call TRBJ1-5, with D possibly matching TRBD1 (6 bases). This CDR3 is 15 amino acids long. V gave up 5 bases and J gave up 2 bases, with 13 bases separating them. CDR1 and CDR2 from the germline V gene are MNHEY and SMNVEV (reference sequence). In DNA form, the CDR3 reads TGTGCCAGCAGTATGGACAGATGGGGCAATCAGCCCCAGCATTTT. It yields the protein CASSMDRWGNQPQHF.

The chain employs TRBV2 and TRBJ2-3; D possibly corresponds to TRBD2 (6 bases). Germline V lookup: CDR1 SNHLY, CDR2 FYNNEI. CDR3 length: 11 residues. Between the trimmed V and J ends, which lost 4 bases and 11 bases, there was a span of 10 bases. This CDR3 reads CASSAGLMQYF. DNA for the CDR3: TGTGCCAGCAGTGCGGGACTGATGCAGTATTTT.

This clone was seen a single time. This sample also contains other DNA sequences that code for the same CDR3. V usage is TRBV18 and J usage is TRBJ1-6; 8 bases line up with TRBD1. CDR1 is KGHSH and CDR2 is LQKENI in the germline V gene. The CDR3 totals 15 residues. The V segment lost 3 bases and the J segment 5 bases; nucleotides outside the gene matches: 3. The CDR3, as DNA: TGTGCCAGCTCACCCCAGGGGGCGGATAATTCACCCCTCCACTTT. This sequence encodes CASSPQGADNSPLHF.